This T cell receptor (beta chain) was recorded in a study of T-cell memory formation after mild COVID-19. The study, taken as a whole, reports: Contracting CD8+ clones were enriched in EMRA, CD4+ mainly in CM and EM. Clones shrinking from day 15 to 85 showed even CD4/CD8 mixes; later expanders tilted CD4+.

Details on this clonotype: As yet, its antigen is unknown.

5'RACE primed from the constant segment yielded TCR alpha and TCR beta cDNA libraries bearing sample barcodes and UMIs. TCRdb fed the 5' RACE reads into MiXCR, producing one record per CDR3 protein. The sample has 110,000 or so distinct CDR3 sequences; around a fifth are singletons. V was clipped by 1 base and J by 6 bases, with 12 bases between them. Per germline, CDR1 DFQATT and CDR2 SNEGSKA (reference sequence). The length of the CDR3 is 13 residues. The chain is built from TRBV20-1 and TRBJ1-1; D not certain. Sequences were obtained from PBMCs or a T cell subset sorted from them (not recorded which). This sequence originates from a man aged 18-30 years who had mild COVID-19 (a few samples of this study predate the infection). Cell type and time point are not known. The CDR3: CSARGPQQPEAFF. The CDR3 coding sequence is TGCAGTGCTAGAGGCCCCCAGCAGCCTGAAGCTTTCTTT.